The rows below give T cell receptor beta chains drawn from one sample of a study of Ad26.COV2.S vaccination and SARS-CoV-2 variants. Sequencing used immunoSEQ multiplex PCR; TCRdb keeps in-frame clones, though not all of them. The sample has roughly 330,000 clones, roughly 90% seen once. The sequenced sample was peripheral blood, obtained in a trial of Ad26.COV2.S vaccine versus placebo. Source of these receptors: a person between 18 and 59 years old who received the Ad26.COV2.S COVID-19 vaccine or a placebo. The CDR3 runs from the conserved cysteine through the conserved F or W. The D gene is left open where the match is weak. For some rows the clone size is stated as once, few or many, or as a class when expanded; others skip it.

j_gene: TRBJ1-1; d_gene: .; abundance: .; v_gene: TRBV7-9; len: 17; CDR3aa: CASSFGWGNGPNTEAFF; CDR3nt: TGTGCCAGCAGCTTTGGTTGGGGTAACGGACCGAACACTGAAGCTTTCTTT
j_gene: TRBJ1-2; d_gene: .; abundance: .; v_gene: TRBV29-1; len: 15; CDR3aa: CSARVGASDNYGYTF; CDR3nt: TGCAGCGCCCGCGTGGGGGCCTCTGACAACTATGGCTACACCTTC
j_gene: TRBJ2-1; d_gene: TRBD2; abundance: .; v_gene: TRBV11-3; len: 19; CDR3aa: CASSPPPLAGEPGMNEQFF; CDR3nt: TGTGCCAGCAGCCCACCCCCGTTAGCGGGAGAGCCTGGTATGAATGAGCAGTTCTTC
j_gene: TRBJ2-4; d_gene: .; abundance: .; v_gene: TRBV7-9; len: 15; CDR3aa: CASSFDRLAKNIQYF; CDR3nt: TGTGCCAGCAGCTTTGACAGATTAGCCAAAAACATTCAGTACTTC
j_gene: TRBJ1-5; d_gene: .; abundance: .; v_gene: TRBV2; len: 16; CDR3aa: CASRGEGINSNQPQHF; CDR3nt: TGTGCCAGCAGGGGGGAGGGGATCAATAGCAATCAGCCCCAGCATTTT
j_gene: TRBJ2-1; d_gene: .; abundance: .; v_gene: TRBV20-1; len: 11; CDR3aa: CSASLEAEQFF; CDR3nt: TGCAGTGCTAGCCTGGAGGCCGAGCAGTTCTTC
j_gene: TRBJ2-5; d_gene: .; abundance: .; v_gene: TRBV13; len: 14; CDR3aa: CASSSRAGIETQYF; CDR3nt: TGTGCCAGCAGCTCCCGGGCCGGGATAGAGACCCAGTACTTC
j_gene: TRBJ2-7; d_gene: .; abundance: .; v_gene: TRBV4-1; len: 13; CDR3aa: CASSWRDPYEQYF; CDR3nt: TGCGCCAGCAGCTGGCGGGACCCCTACGAGCAGTACTTC
j_gene: TRBJ1-5; d_gene: .; abundance: few; v_gene: TRBV10-1; len: 13; CDR3aa: CASSDGSNQPQHF; CDR3nt: TGCGCCAGCAGTGATGGATCGAATCAGCCCCAGCATTTT
j_gene: TRBJ1-1; d_gene: .; abundance: .; v_gene: TRBV4-3; len: 16; CDR3aa: CASSLNRESYNTEAFF; CDR3nt: TGCGCCAGCAGCCTTAACAGGGAGTCCTATAACACTGAAGCTTTCTTT
j_gene: TRBJ2-1; d_gene: .; abundance: once; v_gene: TRBV27; len: 14; CDR3aa: CASRDQYSYNEQFF; CDR3nt: TGTGCCAGCAGGGACCAGTACTCCTACAATGAGCAGTTCTTC
j_gene: TRBJ2-7; d_gene: TRBD2; abundance: once; v_gene: TRBV4-1; len: 16; CDR3aa: CASSPSSGGRTYEQYF; CDR3nt: TGCGCCAGCAGCCCATCTAGCGGGGGCCGAACCTACGAGCAGTACTTC
j_gene: TRBJ2-3; d_gene: .; abundance: .; v_gene: TRBV19; len: 14; CDR3aa: CASSRIDLTDTQYF; CDR3nt: TGTGCCAGTAGTCGTATTGATCTCACAGATACGCAGTATTTT
j_gene: TRBJ1-1; d_gene: TRBD1; abundance: .; v_gene: TRBV29-1; len: 12; CDR3aa: CSGDRGGTEAFF; CDR3nt: TGCAGCGGGGACAGGGGAGGGACTGAAGCTTTCTTT
j_gene: TRBJ2-3; d_gene: .; abundance: once; v_gene: TRBV6-6; len: 20; CDR3aa: CASSSAPPKRPRRNTDTQYF; CDR3nt: TGTGCCAGCAGCTCGGCACCTCCAAAAAGACCACGCAGAAACACAGATACGCAGTATTTT
j_gene: TRBJ2-1; d_gene: .; abundance: .; v_gene: TRBV18; len: 15; CDR3aa: CASSPNWGTNNEQFF; CDR3nt: TGTGCCAGCTCACCAAACTGGGGGACCAACAATGAGCAGTTCTTC
j_gene: TRBJ1-6; d_gene: .; abundance: few; v_gene: TRBV25-1; len: 13; CDR3aa: CASSGRWDSPLHF; CDR3nt: TGTGCCAGCAGTGGTAGGTGGGATTCACCCCTCCACTTT
j_gene: TRBJ2-7; d_gene: TRBD1; abundance: .; v_gene: TRBV19; len: 15; CDR3aa: CASSPGTGPTYEQYF; CDR3nt: TGTGCCAGTAGTCCCGGGACAGGGCCCACTTACGAGCAGTACTTC
j_gene: TRBJ2-1; d_gene: .; abundance: .; v_gene: TRBV6-2/TRBV6-3; len: 16; CDR3aa: CASSYSMPGTNNEQFF; CDR3nt: TGTGCCAGCAGTTACTCGATGCCGGGGACAAACAATGAGCAGTTCTTC
j_gene: TRBJ2-5; d_gene: TRBD2; abundance: .; v_gene: TRBV6-2/TRBV6-3; len: 18; CDR3aa: CASSTVPGLAGDSETQYF; CDR3nt: TGTGCCAGCAGTACCGTCCCGGGACTAGCGGGAGACAGTGAGACCCAGTACTTC
j_gene: TRBJ2-1; d_gene: TRBD2; abundance: .; v_gene: TRBV4-3; len: 17; CDR3aa: CASSQDLGGGGDNEQFF; CDR3nt: TGCGCCAGCAGCCAAGATCTTGGCGGGGGAGGGGACAATGAGCAGTTCTTC
j_gene: TRBJ2-1; d_gene: .; abundance: .; v_gene: TRBV7-2; len: 14; CDR3aa: CASSLGSSYNEQFF; CDR3nt: TGTGCCAGCAGCTTGGGGAGTTCCTACAATGAGCAGTTCTTC
j_gene: TRBJ2-3; d_gene: .; abundance: .; v_gene: TRBV27; len: 12; CDR3aa: CASRPPTDTQYF; CDR3nt: TGTGCCAGCAGACCACCCACAGATACGCAGTATTTT
j_gene: TRBJ1-2; d_gene: .; abundance: .; v_gene: TRBV29-1; len: 11; CDR3aa: CSEGANYGYTF; CDR3nt: TGCAGCGAAGGGGCTAACTATGGCTACACCTTC
j_gene: TRBJ1-5; d_gene: .; abundance: .; v_gene: TRBV19; len: 16; CDR3aa: CASTLVRRGPNQPQHF; CDR3nt: TGTGCCAGTACCCTGGTGCGCCGCGGCCCCAATCAGCCCCAGCATTTT